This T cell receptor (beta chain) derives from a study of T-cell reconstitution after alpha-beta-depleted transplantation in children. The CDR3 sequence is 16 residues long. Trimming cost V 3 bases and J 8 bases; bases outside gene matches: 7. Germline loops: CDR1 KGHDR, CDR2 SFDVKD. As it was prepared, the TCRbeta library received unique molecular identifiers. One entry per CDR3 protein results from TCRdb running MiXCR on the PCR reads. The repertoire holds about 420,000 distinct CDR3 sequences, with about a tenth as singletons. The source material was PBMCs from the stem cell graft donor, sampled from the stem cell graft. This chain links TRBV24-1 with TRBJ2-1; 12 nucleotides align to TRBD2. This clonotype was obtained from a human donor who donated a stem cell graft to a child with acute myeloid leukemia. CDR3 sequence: CATSDGGLAGVDEQFF. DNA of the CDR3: TGTGCCACCAGTGATGGGGGACTAGCGGGTGTAGATGAGCAGTTCTTC.